The clone carrying this T cell receptor beta chain appeared once. Sequencing was performed with immunoSEQ multiplex PCR; in TCRdb, only in-frame clones are kept and a portion is missing. In the table there are some 310,000 clones, around four fifths of which are singletons. This sample was included in a study of cytotoxic CD8 clonotypes in ibrutinib-treated CLL. Study overall: Overall, some 25 responses were partial and 2 complete; following median around 70 months, 14 patients stayed remitted and about 12 progressed. Samples had a mean of around 230,000 productive templates and tens of thousands of productive rearrangements.

The source was PBMCs, collected before ibrutinib treatment. The sequence came from a human donor with chronic lymphocytic leukemia.

CDR3 in DNA: TGTGCCAGCAGCCAGAATCAGGGCTGGGAGACCCAGTACTTC. This sequence encodes CASSQNQGWETQYF. The chain combines TRBV7-2 with TRBJ2-5, with D tentatively TRBD1 (5 bases). CDR1 is SGHTA and CDR2 is FQGNSA in the germline V gene. The CDR3 sequence is 14 residues long. Trimming took off 5 bases at V and 5 bases at J, with 15 bases between the two ends.